This T cell receptor beta chain was retrieved from a study of breast tumors, draining lymph nodes, adjacent tissues. Germline V CDR1 and CDR2: DFQATT, SNEGSKA (reference sequence). CDR3 length: 16 amino acids. The lymph nodes were axillary draining lymph nodes from breast cancer patients. Note on this clonotype: Its antigen is not identified. Being one base from a much bigger clone, this may be a read error.

One entry per CDR3 protein results from TCRdb running MiXCR on the multiplex PCR reads. This table holds approximately 150,000 distinct CDR3 sequences, 33% found once. Study-wide results and caveats: The lymph node origin of tumor T cells was framed as consistent with a hypothesis, not demonstrated. Tumor and nontumor repertoires were significantly more similar in luminal-like than in basal-like breast cancer. Compared with lymph nodes, tumors were less diverse; compared with nontumor tissue, more. Findings are consistent with lymph node origin and intratumoral expansion of most tumor T cells.

The source is a female donor with breast cancer. Some clones in this sample may be carry-over from other donors' samples. Material: axillary lymph node tissue. This rearrangement joins TRBV20-1 to TRBJ2-4; a possible D gene is TRBD1 (6 bases). Here the CDR3 reads CSARSRTVLAKNTQYF. CDR3 coding DNA: TGCAGTGCTAGATCAAGGACAGTTCTAGCCAAAAACACTCAGTACTTC.